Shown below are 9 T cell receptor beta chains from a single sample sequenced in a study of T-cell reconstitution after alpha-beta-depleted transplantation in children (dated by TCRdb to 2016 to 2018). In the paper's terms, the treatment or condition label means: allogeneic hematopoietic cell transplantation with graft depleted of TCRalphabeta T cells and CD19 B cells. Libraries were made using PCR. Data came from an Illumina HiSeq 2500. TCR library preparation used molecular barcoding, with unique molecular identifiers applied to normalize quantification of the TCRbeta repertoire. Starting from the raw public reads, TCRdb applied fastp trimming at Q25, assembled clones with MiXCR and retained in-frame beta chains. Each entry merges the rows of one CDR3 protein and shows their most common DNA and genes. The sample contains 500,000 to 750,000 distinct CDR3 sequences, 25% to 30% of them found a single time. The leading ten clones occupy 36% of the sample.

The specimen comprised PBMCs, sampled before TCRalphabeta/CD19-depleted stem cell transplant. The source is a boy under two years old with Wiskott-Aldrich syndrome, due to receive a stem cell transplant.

The CDR3 nucleotides read TGTGCCAGCAGCTTCGGCTGGGAGAACACTGAAGCTTTCTTT. This translates into CASSFGWENTEAFF. This sequence joins TRBV5-6 and TRBJ1-1; D call uncertain. Deletions cut 2 bases from V and 1 base from J, with 9 bases between. The CDR3 loop spans 14 amino acids. Germline V lookup: CDR1 SGHDT, CDR2 YYEEEE.

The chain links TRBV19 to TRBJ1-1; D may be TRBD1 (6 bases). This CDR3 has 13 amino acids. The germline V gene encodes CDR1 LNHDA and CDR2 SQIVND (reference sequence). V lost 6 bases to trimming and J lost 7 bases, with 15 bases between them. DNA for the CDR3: TGTGCCAGTAGCCAAGGGGGGATGGATGAAGCTTTCTTT. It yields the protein CASSQGGMDEAFF.

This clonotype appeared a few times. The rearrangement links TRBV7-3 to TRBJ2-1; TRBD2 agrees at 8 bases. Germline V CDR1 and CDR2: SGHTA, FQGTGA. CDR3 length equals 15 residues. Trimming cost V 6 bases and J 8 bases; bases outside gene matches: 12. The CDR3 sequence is CASSSTGTRYDEQFF. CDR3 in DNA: TGTGCCAGCAGTAGCACAGGGACTAGGTATGATGAGCAGTTCTTC.

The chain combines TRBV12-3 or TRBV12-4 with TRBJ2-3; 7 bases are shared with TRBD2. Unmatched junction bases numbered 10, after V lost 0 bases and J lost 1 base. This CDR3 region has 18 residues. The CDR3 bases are TGTGCCAGCAGTTTAGCGCGGGTAGCGGCGGGAGGCACAGATACGCAGTATTTT. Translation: CASSLARVAAGGTDTQYF.

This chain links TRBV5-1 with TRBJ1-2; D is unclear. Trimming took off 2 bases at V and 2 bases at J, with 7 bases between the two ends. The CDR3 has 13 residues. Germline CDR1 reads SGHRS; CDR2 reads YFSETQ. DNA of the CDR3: TGCGCCAGCAGCTTCATACGGAACTATGGCTACACCTTC. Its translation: CASSFIRNYGYTF.

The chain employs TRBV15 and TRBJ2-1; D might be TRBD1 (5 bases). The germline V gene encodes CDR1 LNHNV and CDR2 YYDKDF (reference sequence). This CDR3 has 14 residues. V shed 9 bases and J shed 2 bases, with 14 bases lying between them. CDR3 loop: CATGRGSPYNEQFF. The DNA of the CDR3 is TGTGCCACGGGAAGGGGCTCCCCCTACAATGAGCAGTTCTTC.

CDR3 nucleotides: TGCGCCAGCAGTGACCCGGGACTAGCTTGGGAGCAGTACTTC. Amino acid sequence: CASSDPGLAWEQYF. The chain combines TRBV10-2 with TRBJ2-7; 9 bases agree with TRBD2. Germline assignment: CDR1 WSHSY and CDR2 SAAADI. J was trimmed by 7 bases and V by 3 bases; bases with no gene match: 7. This CDR3 region has 14 residues.

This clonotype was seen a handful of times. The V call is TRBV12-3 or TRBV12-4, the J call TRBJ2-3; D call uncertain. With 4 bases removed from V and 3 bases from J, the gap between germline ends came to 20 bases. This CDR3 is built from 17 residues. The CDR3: CASSSLITSYQTDTQYF. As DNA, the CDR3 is TGTGCCAGCAGTTCCCTTATTACCAGCTATCAGACAGATACGCAGTATTTT.

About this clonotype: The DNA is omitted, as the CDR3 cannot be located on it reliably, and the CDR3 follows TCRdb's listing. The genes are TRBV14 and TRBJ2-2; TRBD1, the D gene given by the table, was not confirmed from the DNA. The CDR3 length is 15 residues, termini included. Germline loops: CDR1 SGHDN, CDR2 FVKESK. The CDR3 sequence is CACSQLGQEAGSCFF.